This T cell receptor beta chain was captured in a study of cytomegalovirus exposure and HLA in healthy donors. The ends were cut back, 2 bases at V and 0 bases at J, with 9 bases in the middle. Germline CDR1 SGHDT, CDR2 YYEEEE. The CDR3 length is 15 residues. PCR amplification relied on 60 Vbeta primers (plus 13 Jbeta primers). In the study's own analysis: A later analysis tallied approximately 87 million unique TCR beta chains, around 12 million of them shared. Clones were sequenced by immunoSEQ multiplex PCR, and TCRdb holds only the in-frame ones, with some missing. V and J calls and clone size are those listed in that table; D and trimming were worked out from the DNA. The sample lists approximately 180,000 clones; about an eighth were seen once.

Sequences were obtained from PBMCs. The sequence was collected from a man aged 50-59 years in good health and CMV-seropositive. This chain uses TRBV5-6 with TRBJ1-3; no reliable D call. The CDR3 spells CASSFGSSSGNTIYF. The DNA for the CDR3 is TGTGCCAGCAGCTTCGGGTCATCCTCTGGAAACACCATATATTTT.